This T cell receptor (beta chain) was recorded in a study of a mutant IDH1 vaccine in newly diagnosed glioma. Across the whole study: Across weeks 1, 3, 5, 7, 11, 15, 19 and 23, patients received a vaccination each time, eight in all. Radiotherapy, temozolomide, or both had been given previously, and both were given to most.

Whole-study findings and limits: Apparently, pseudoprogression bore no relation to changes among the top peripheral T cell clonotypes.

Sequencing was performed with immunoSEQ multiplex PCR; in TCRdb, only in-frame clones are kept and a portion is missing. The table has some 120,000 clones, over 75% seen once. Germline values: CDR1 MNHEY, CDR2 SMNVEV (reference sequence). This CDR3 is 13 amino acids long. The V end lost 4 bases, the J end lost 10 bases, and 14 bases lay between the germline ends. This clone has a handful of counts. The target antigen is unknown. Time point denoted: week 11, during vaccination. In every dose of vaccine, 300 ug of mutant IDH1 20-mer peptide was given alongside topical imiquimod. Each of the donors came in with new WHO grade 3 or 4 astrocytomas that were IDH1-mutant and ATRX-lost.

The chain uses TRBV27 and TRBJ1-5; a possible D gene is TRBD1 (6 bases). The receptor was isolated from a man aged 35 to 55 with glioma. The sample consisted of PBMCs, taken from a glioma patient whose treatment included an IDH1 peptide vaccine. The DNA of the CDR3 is TGTGCCAGCAGTTCTTCCGGACAGTTACCCCAGCATTTT. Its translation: CASSSSGQLPQHF.